This T cell receptor beta chain was identified during a study of cytomegalovirus exposure and HLA in healthy donors (dated by TCRdb to the late 2010s). At the level of the whole study: In an earlier analysis of under 600 of the donors, 276 Gb of sequence data and about 110 million unique TCR beta sequences from 180 million or so T cells were reported. An early release covering 500 to 750 HLA-typed donors comprised about 300 gigabases of sequencing data and around 80 million unique TCR sequences. Of the 300 to 500 genotyped donors, 81% were placed in the genetic ancestry cluster associated with self-reported Caucasian donors. The study aimed to test whether cataloging public T cell receptors could reveal signatures of past pathogen exposure. The T cell repertoires of 550 to 850 subjects were profiled by immunosequencing and related to cytomegalovirus serostatus. Besides the first cohort of around 700 subjects, a separate validation cohort made up of 120 different subjects was used. High-throughput TCR immunosequencing, statistical association of individual TCRs with disease status, and machine learning were combined to predict cytomegalovirus infection status. In a later analysis, previously published TCR beta repertoires from several hundred donors were re-analyzed and high-resolution HLA genotyping was added so that TCR occurrence patterns could be studied. The later analysis used no new phenotypic data to find candidate immune exposures, relying instead on TCR beta sequences and their occurrence across donors. An earlier analysis of about 620 of the donors applied high-throughput TCR beta sequencing to assess whether each TCR beta V gene segment acted as functional or pseudogenic. Donor age, sex, ethnicity and CMV serostatus were collected together with the repertoire data. A later genetic analysis took genome-wide SNP genotypes for about 55% of the roughly 670 donors and used that subset as a discovery cohort. Every discovery cohort repertoire had been produced on one sequencing platform. Class I and class II HLA loci were covered by the typing at four-digit resolution. Typing coverage varied by locus: about 629-640 donors for A, B, C, DRB1 and DQB1; roughly 560 for DQA1; approximately 570 for DPA1; about 450 for DPB1. Several DR-DQ haplotypes were treated as single units for association and clustering because of strong linkage in the cohort. Among 350 to 400 genotyped donors of the cohort, an average of roughly 240,000 unique TCR beta nucleotide sequences were sequenced per donor, roughly a sixth of them non-productive.

The cohort comprised 670 or so healthy bone marrow donors. All cohort members were sampled while nominally healthy, although unrecorded immune exposures were likely present. The donor tested CMV seronegative and was one of the 352 seronegative cohort members. Each donor provided a peripheral blood sample, and peripheral blood mononuclear cells were used for TCR beta sequencing. The Qiagen DNeasy Blood Extraction Kit was used to extract genomic DNA from the blood cell samples. Library generation was performed with the immunoSEQ multiplex PCR assay. A mixture of 60 forward primers for TCR Vbeta segments and 13 reverse primers for TCR Jbeta segments was used in the multiplex PCR. Amplification of the CDR3 region of rearranged TCR beta genes was performed with a multiplex PCR assay on genomic DNA. The Illumina HiSeq System was used to sequence the amplified TCR beta libraries as 87-base-pair reads. On the authors' methods: In a later analysis, 80 million or so unique TCR beta chains were counted across the 500 to 850 repertoires, and roughly 11 million of these chains were shared by at least two donors. A nearest-neighbor algorithm error-corrected the raw reads and collapsed the reads into unique sequences, merging closely related sequences to remove PCR and sequencing errors. CDR3 sequences were aligned to IMGT reference sequences to assign V, D and J gene segments. Each retained sequence needed at least a six-nucleotide match to both a V gene segment and a J gene segment. Rearrangements were called productive when the CDR3 lacked stop codons and stayed in frame with V and J; all others were non-productive. Following IMGT convention, CDR3 was defined as the stretch from the second conserved V-encoded cysteine up to the conserved J-encoded phenylalanine. In an earlier analysis of 550 to 650 of the donors, sequences lacking an unambiguous match to a single V gene segment were excluded. An earlier analysis of fewer than 750 of the donors classified V segments as functional when productive rearrangements were above 56.7% and as segregating when the standard deviation between donors was above 5%. A statistical classification framework was built to diagnose cytomegalovirus status from the catalog of TCR beta chain sequences. In a later analysis, TCR nucleotide sequences were compared against IMGT/GENE-DB human TR gene sequences so that V and J genes could be assigned. A later analysis assigned CDR3 sequences and most-parsimonious VDJ recombination scenarios with the TCRdist pipeline. A later analysis defined each TCR beta chain by its CDR3 amino acid sequence plus V-gene family, and excluded reads lacking a unique V-gene family. As a way to deal with suspected cross-contamination and a sequencing artifact, a later analysis dropped approximately 590 nucleotide sequences that were highly shared and had low generation probability. In a later analysis, a clonal expansion index for each public chain was calculated from normalized within-repertoire ranks of inferred template counts. In a later analysis, generation probabilities were computed with a VDJ recombination model fitted to out-of-frame rearrangements, and the resulting probabilities were checked against IGoR. In a later analysis, TCR-TCR, TCR-HLA and TCR-CMV co-occurrence was scored with hypergeometric tests, and a repertoire-size bias correction was applied to TCR pairs. In a later analysis, false discovery rates were estimated by permuting HLA or CMV assignments 20 times. In a later analysis, co-occurring TCRs were grouped with DBSCAN, and TCRdist sequence similarity was added when clustering was performed within HLA-allele-positive subsets. Repertoires with fewer than 30,000 or more than 120,000 public chains were left out of co-occurrence clustering, as were about five repertoires with anomalous nucleotide sharing. TCRdb holds this immuneACCESS table with in-frame rearrangements only. Some clones are missing; in checked studies, unresolved V genes explain under half, and the rest has no known cause. The V and J calls and the clone size are those of that table, but D and trimming were determined from the DNA. Here the sample has 120,000 to 150,000 clones; around 80% occur a single time. The top ten clones comprise approximately 2% of the sample.

Overall results and qualifications from the work: Cytomegalovirus status was reported to be diagnosed by the classifier with high specificity and sensitivity in both the original and validation cohorts. The study listed around 160 TCR beta chains as associated with cytomegalovirus. Broadly in line with IMGT annotations, most TCR beta V segments showed up in productive rearrangements about 90% or about 30% of the time in an earlier analysis of several hundred of the donors. Specific HLA alleles were associated with 18,000 or so TCR beta sequences at a false discovery rate of 0.05 in a later analysis. Correlated functional status among segregating V segments might reflect linkage disequilibrium, but an unknown experimental factor could not be ruled out. Seventeen rarely observed V segments, including chromosome 9 orphons, were excluded from the earlier analysis of approximately 500 of the donors because counts were too low. A later analysis reported that several top co-occurrence clusters appeared linked to parvovirus B19, influenza, CMV and Epstein-Barr virus. In a later genetic analysis, a missense DCLRE1C variant was associated with V-gene and J-gene trimming of TCR beta chains, and the association was replicated in an independent cohort. In a later analysis, most CMV-associated TCR beta chains were found to appear HLA-restricted, with HLA associations seemingly driven largely by CMV exposure. A later genetic analysis reported fewer N-insertions in productive TCRs among donors in an Asian-associated ancestry cluster than the 666-donor mean. This cohort had only TCR beta chains sequenced, and the lack of alpha or paired-chain data limited which features could be detected. In a later analysis, the rate of TCR association differed among HLA loci, with DRB1 alleles having the most associated TCRs and HLA-C alleles having the fewest. The only immune exposure information available for the cohort was CMV serostatus. A group of highly shared sequence variants was considered likely to be a technical artifact of the sequencing pipeline. Most TCR sequences were seen in very few donors, while some public TCRs were found in many individuals. Because some donors lacked HLA typing at each locus, the association tests relied only on the typed subset. According to the authors, the approach could potentially be generalized to other disease states and immunological phenotypes. A later analysis found that HLA-associated TCR beta chains were more clonally expanded and had lower generation probabilities than equally common non-associated chains. Assigning TCR associations to individual alleles was difficult when HLA alleles, especially DR and DQ, strongly co-occurred. Presence/absence analyses assumed roughly uniform sequencing depth across donors, an assumption that may not hold. A further reported finding was that TCR beta sequences accurately predicted the HLA-A and HLA-B alleles for most subjects in the first cohort. Three of the identified cytomegalovirus-associated TCR beta chains were confirmed in vitro to be specific for cytomegalovirus antigens.

Turning to this clone: This receptor's antigen is unknown. Base quality data are lacking; no much larger clone is found one base away.

The material sequenced was PBMCs. This clonotype was sampled from a woman aged 35 to 49 in good health and CMV-seronegative.

The bases read TGTGCCAGTAGCCGGACAGGGAGAGATTCACCCCTCCACTTT. Translated, this is CASSRTGRDSPLHF. This sequence uses TRBV19 and TRBJ1-6, with 8 bases aligning to TRBD1. In the germline V gene (reference sequence), CDR1 corresponds to LNHDA and CDR2 to SQIVND. CDR3 length: 14 amino acids, cysteine to phenylalanine. Only the CDR3 DNA stays, 42 bases, in frame from base 1. V and J are trimmed by 6 bases and 8 bases, and the gene matches miss 6 bases of the junction.